This T cell receptor (beta chain) is from a study of T cell repertoires in cytomegalovirus infection. Only a few counts were recorded for this clonotype. Its target is unknown. TCRdb re-derived calls from the reads in MiXCR, one entry per CDR3 protein. The table has approximately 990,000 distinct CDR3 sequences, more than 25% seen once. The CDR3 sequence is 15 residues long. V was clipped by 6 bases and J by 3 bases; unmatched bases: 7. Germline V gives CDR1 MDHEN, CDR2 SYDVKM. Specimen: cultured CD8+ T cells from PBMCs, collected from culture after CMV antigen stimulation. The receptor's source is a human donor in good health (CMV status not recorded). Some clones in this sample may be carry-over from other donors' samples. V is TRBV28 and J is TRBJ1-1, with 10 bases identical to TRBD1. In nucleotides, the CDR3 is TGTGCCAGCAGGAGACAGGGGGCTTGGGACACTGAAGCTTTCTTT. Translation gives CASRRQGAWDTEAFF.